These 18 T cell receptor beta chains came from one sample sequenced in a study of T cell changes during pregnancy in multiple sclerosis. The method was immunoSEQ multiplex PCR; TCRdb's version includes in-frame clones alone and lacks a portion of them. The profile shows tens of thousands of clones, roughly nine tenths of them singletons. The sample in question was CD4+ T cells from peripheral blood mononuclear cells, obtained in the first trimester of pregnancy. The receptors derive from a female donor with multiple sclerosis, enrolled in a pregnancy study.

The chain uses TRBV9 and TRBJ2-7, with 7 bases matching TRBD2. Trimming removed 0 bases from V and 7 bases from J; junction bases left unmatched: 4. Germline V gives CDR1 SGDLS, CDR2 YYNGEE. The CDR3 covers 13 residues. In DNA form, the CDR3 reads TGTGCCAGCAGCGTAGAGGGGAGGGATGAGCAGTACTTC. Translation: CASSVEGRDEQYF.

In DNA, the CDR3 is TGTGCCAGCAGTTTCAGCGGGACAGGGCTGTACGAGCAGTACTTC. Translation: CASSFSGTGLYEQYF. The chain employs TRBV28 and TRBJ2-7, with 9 bases lining up with TRBD1. Germline V gives CDR1 MDHEN, CDR2 SYDVKM. The CDR3 spans 15 residues. J lost 4 bases, V lost 3 bases, and 7 bases had no gene match.

The chain carries TRBV27 and TRBJ1-2, with 7 bases identical to TRBD1. This CDR3 region has 16 residues. The germline CDR1 and CDR2 sequences are MNHEY and SMNVEV (reference sequence). V was pared by 5 bases and J by 0 bases, with 9 bases of the junction left unmatched. The CDR3 reads CASSPRQGHSNYGYTF. CDR3 in DNA: TGTGCCAGCAGTCCCCGACAGGGACATTCTAACTATGGCTACACCTTC.

CDR3 region: CASSLPGSNQPQHF. The DNA for the CDR3 is TGTGCCAGCAGTCTCCCGGGTAGCAATCAGCCCCAGCATTTT. The chain is built from TRBV6-5 and TRBJ1-5, with D unclear. Per the germline V gene, CDR1 is MNHEY and CDR2 is SVGAGI. V lost 5 bases, J lost 0 bases, and 8 bases lay in between. The CDR3 spans 14 residues.

The chain recombines TRBV6-5 with TRBJ2-3; TRBD2 is a possible D gene (6 bases). This CDR3 is built from 13 residues. Deletions cut 5 bases from V and 5 bases from J, with 11 bases between. In germline, CDR1 is MNHEY, CDR2 SVGAGI. For the CDR3, the DNA is TGTGCCAGCAGTGCGGGGCCTGGAGATACGCAGTATTTT. Translated: CASSAGPGDTQYF.

V and J are TRBV14 and TRBJ2-3, with D maybe TRBD2 (6 bases). With 7 bases removed from V and 8 bases from J, the gap between germline ends came to 13 bases. Germline V CDR1 and CDR2: SGHDN, FVKESK. This CDR3 is built from 12 residues. In DNA form, the CDR3 reads TGTGCCAGCAAAATAAGGGGAGGTACGCAGTATTTT. This codes for CASKIRGGTQYF.

The rearrangement uses TRBV5-1 and TRBJ2-2; 7 positions match TRBD1. Germline CDR1 reads SGHRS; CDR2 reads YFSETQ. V shed 3 bases, J shed 0 bases, and the junction held 2 bases outside the gene matches. This CDR3 region has 15 residues. CDR3 loop: CASSWGTANTGELFF. CDR3 nucleotides: TGCGCCAGCAGCTGGGGGACAGCGAACACCGGGGAGCTGTTTTTT.

The chain carries TRBV10-3 and TRBJ1-2; 11 bases line up with TRBD1. Trimming took 8 bases from V and 7 from J; bases not matched to a gene: 9. CDR3 length: 14 amino acids. The germline CDR1 and CDR2 sequences are ENHRY and SYGVKD. This CDR3 reads CAIEDGQGAGGYTF. CDR3 coding DNA: TGTGCCATCGAAGACGGACAGGGGGCGGGTGGCTACACCTTC.

The V gene is TRBV6-1, the J gene TRBJ1-3; 8 bases align to TRBD1. Trimming at V came to 6 bases and at J to 4 bases, leaving 14 bases not matched to a gene. The CDR3 extends over 17 amino acids. CDR1 is MNHNS, CDR2 SASEGT, per germline. The CDR3 coding sequence is TGTGCCAGCAGCGAAACCCACAGGGGGGCCAGGGGAAACACCATATATTTT. It is translated as CASSETHRGARGNTIYF.

The gene calls are TRBV5-6 and TRBJ1-2; D may be TRBD1 (5 bases). CDR3 size: 13 residues. V lost 0 bases, J lost 4 bases, and 7 bases lay in between. CDR1 and CDR2 from the germline V gene are SGHDT and YYEEEE. The CDR3 DNA is TGTGCCAGCAGCTTGGGCAGGGCCTATGGCTACACCTTC. It encodes CASSLGRAYGYTF.

V gene TRBV6-5 combines with J gene TRBJ2-3; D call uncertain. V was trimmed by 0 bases and J by 0 bases, leaving 10 bases between them. CDR1 is MNHEY and CDR2 is SVGAGI in the germline V gene. There are 16 residues in the CDR3. The CDR3 loop is CASSYSPGSSTDTQYF. The DNA of the CDR3 is TGTGCCAGCAGTTACTCCCCCGGTTCTAGCACAGATACGCAGTATTTT.

This clone showed up just a few times. The chain links TRBV29-1 to TRBJ1-3; 8 bases agree with TRBD1. The germline V gene encodes CDR1 SQVTM and CDR2 ANQGSEA. This CDR3 contains 14 residues. Unmatched junction bases numbered 7, after V lost 5 bases and J lost 4 bases. CDR3 coding DNA: TGCAGCGTTTCTGGACAGGGTACAGGAAACACCATATATTTT. Protein sequence: CSVSGQGTGNTIYF.

This chain joins TRBV5-6 and TRBJ1-4; weak D call: TRBD1 (6 bases). Per germline, CDR1 SGHDT and CDR2 YYEEEE. The V end was cut by 3 bases, the J end by 0 bases, with 18 bases between. CDR3 length equals 18 residues. CDR3 nucleotide sequence: TGTGCCAGCAGCTGGGGGGGCGGGACTCCTGCAACTAATGAAAAACTGTTTTTT. This sequence encodes CASSWGGGTPATNEKLFF.

The chain joins TRBV6-6 to TRBJ1-1; D may be TRBD1 (5 bases). Germline V CDR1 and CDR2: MNHNY, SVGAGI (reference sequence). Deletions cut 5 bases from V and 5 bases from J, with 12 bases between. The CDR3 has 13 amino acids. The CDR3 sequence is CASSSGGGTEAFF. CDR3 sequence (DNA): TGTGCCAGCAGTAGCGGGGGAGGGACTGAAGCTTTCTTT.

CDR3 residues: CASSLQGSYNEQFF. Written as DNA, the CDR3 is TGTGCCAGCAGCTTGCAGGGTTCCTACAATGAGCAGTTCTTC. The chain employs TRBV5-5 and TRBJ2-1; maybe TRBD1 (5 bases). Per germline, CDR1 SGHKS and CDR2 YYEKEE (reference sequence). The CDR3 has 14 amino acids. The germline V and J ends were trimmed by 1 base and 1 base, with 6 bases remaining between them.

This clone was seen only once. The chain combines TRBV10-3 with TRBJ1-1; no definite D call. The CDR3 is made up of 14 amino acids. Germline CDR1 and CDR2: ENHRY and SYGVKD. V lost 0 bases and J 1 base, leaving 6 bases between the germline ends. The CDR3 here is CAISESQENTEAFF. Here the CDR3 DNA reads TGTGCCATCAGTGAGTCACAAGAGAACACTGAAGCTTTCTTT.

This CDR3 reads CASSDRGSTEAFF. CDR3 nucleotides: TGTGCCAGCAGTGACAGGGGGAGCACTGAAGCTTTCTTT. The chain recombines TRBV25-1 with TRBJ1-1, with 7 bases aligning to TRBD1. Germline trimming cut 3 bases from V and 4 bases from J; bases unmatched to any gene: 2. The CDR3 is made up of 13 amino acids. Per the germline V gene, CDR1 is MGHDK and CDR2 is SYGVNS.

The chain links TRBV30 to TRBJ1-2, with 10 bases aligning to TRBD1. Germline V gives CDR1 GTSNPN, CDR2 SVGIG (reference sequence). Unmatched junction bases numbered 13, after V lost 1 base and J lost 8 bases. This CDR3 region has 16 residues. CDR3 bases: TGTGCCTGGAGTGGGTTAATACGACAGGGGGCGCAGGGCTACACCTTC. Translating it yields CAWSGLIRQGAQGYTF.